The TCR beta chain described here comes from a study of T cell changes during pregnancy in multiple sclerosis. Only in-frame clones appear in the TCRdb table, and some are missing; sequencing was by immunoSEQ multiplex PCR. The sample lists approximately 89,000 clones; approximately 93% were seen once. With V trimmed by 0 bases and J by 7 bases, 12 bases remained unmatched. The germline V gene encodes CDR1 MGHRA and CDR2 YSYEKL. The CDR3 is 18 amino acids. The source material was peripheral blood, sampled after pregnancy. This clonotype was obtained from a female donor in good health, enrolled as a control in a pregnancy study. The rearrangement joins TRBV4-1 to TRBJ2-1; 10 nucleotides line up with TRBD2. The CDR3 loop is CASSQDWSGRAGGNEQFF. The CDR3 DNA is TGCGCCAGCAGCCAAGATTGGAGCGGGAGGGCCGGTGGAAATGAGCAGTTCTTC.